This TCR beta chain was recorded in a study of Graves' ophthalmopathy and Graves' hyperthyroidism. Study-wide context: Investigators collected peripheral blood at initial diagnosis, before any treatment was given. Study findings and constraints: Ophthalmopathy progression cases were predicted by the model with approximately 71% sensitivity and roughly 72% specificity. Cross-validated, the 13-signature model showed 87.88%/81.08% sensitivity/specificity, and 80%/75% in the test set.

This clonotype appeared many times. Its matching antigen is unknown. Transcripts of RNA were the source for amplifying TCR beta CDR3 regions. The first-round RT-PCR employed HTBI primers together with the Qiagen OneStep RT-PCR kit. A multiplex PCR was then performed as the second round. Each CDR3 protein is one row after TCRdb ran MiXCR on the multiplex PCR reads. The sample lists approximately 480,000 distinct CDR3 sequences, approximately 15% seen once, with 9.5% to 10% in the top ten. Germline V gives CDR1 SEHNR, CDR2 FQNEAQ (reference sequence). Between the trimmed V and J ends, which lost 0 bases and 0 bases, there was a span of 12 bases. This CDR3 is 17 amino acids long.

The sequence was obtained from a woman aged 25 to 39 with Graves' ophthalmopathy. The chain carries TRBV7-9 and TRBJ1-3; D not certain. Sequencing used blood. CDR3 in DNA: TGTGCCAGCAGCTTAGCCCGTAACACCTACTCTGGAAACACCATATATTTT. This codes for CASSLARNTYSGNTIYF. The whole variable domain, filled in from reference TRBV7-9 and TRBJ1-3, reads DTGVSQNPRHKITKRGQNVTFRCDPISEHNRLYWYRQTLGQGPEFLTYFQNEAQLEKSRLLSDRFSAERPKGSFSTLEIQRTEQGDSAMYLCASSLARNTYSGNTIYFGEGSWLTVV.